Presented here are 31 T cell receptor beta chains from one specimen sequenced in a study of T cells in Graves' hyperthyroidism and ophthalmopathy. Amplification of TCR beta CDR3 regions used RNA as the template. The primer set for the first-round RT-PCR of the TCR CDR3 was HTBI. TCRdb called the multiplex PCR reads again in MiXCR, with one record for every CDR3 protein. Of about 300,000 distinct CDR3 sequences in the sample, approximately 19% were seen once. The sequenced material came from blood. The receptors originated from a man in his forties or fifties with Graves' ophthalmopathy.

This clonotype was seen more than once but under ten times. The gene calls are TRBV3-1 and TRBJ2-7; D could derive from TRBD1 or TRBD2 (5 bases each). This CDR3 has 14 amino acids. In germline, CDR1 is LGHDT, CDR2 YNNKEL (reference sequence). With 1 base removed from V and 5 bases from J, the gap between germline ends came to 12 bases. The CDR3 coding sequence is TGTGCCAGCAGCCAAGTACGAGGGGTCAACGAGCAGTACTTC. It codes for CASSQVRGVNEQYF.

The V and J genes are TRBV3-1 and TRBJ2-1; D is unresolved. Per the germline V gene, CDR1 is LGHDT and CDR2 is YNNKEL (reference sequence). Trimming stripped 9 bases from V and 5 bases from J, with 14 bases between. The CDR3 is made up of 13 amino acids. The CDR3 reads CARGGPPNNEQFF. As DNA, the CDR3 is TGTGCCAGGGGTGGGCCCCCTAACAATGAGCAGTTCTTC.

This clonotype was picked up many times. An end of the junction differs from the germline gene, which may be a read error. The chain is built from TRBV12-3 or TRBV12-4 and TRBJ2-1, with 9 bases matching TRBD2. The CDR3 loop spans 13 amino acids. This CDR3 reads CASRLAGVNEQFF. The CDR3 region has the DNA TGTGCCAGCAGGTTAGCGGGAGTGAATGAGCAGTTCTTC.

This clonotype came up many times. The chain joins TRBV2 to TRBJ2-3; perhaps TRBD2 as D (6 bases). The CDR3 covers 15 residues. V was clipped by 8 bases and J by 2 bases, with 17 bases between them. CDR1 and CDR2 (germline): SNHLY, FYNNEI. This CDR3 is CASRVDAGPTDTQYF. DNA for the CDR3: TGTGCCAGCCGAGTTGACGCGGGACCCACAGATACGCAGTATTTT.

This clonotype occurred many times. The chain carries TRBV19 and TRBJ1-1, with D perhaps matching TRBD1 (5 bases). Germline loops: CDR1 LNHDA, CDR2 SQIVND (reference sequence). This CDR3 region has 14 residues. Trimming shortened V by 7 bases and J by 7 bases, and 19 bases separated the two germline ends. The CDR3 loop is CASTDDRRGSEAFF. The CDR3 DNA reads TGTGCCAGTACCGACGACAGACGAGGGAGTGAAGCTTTCTTT.

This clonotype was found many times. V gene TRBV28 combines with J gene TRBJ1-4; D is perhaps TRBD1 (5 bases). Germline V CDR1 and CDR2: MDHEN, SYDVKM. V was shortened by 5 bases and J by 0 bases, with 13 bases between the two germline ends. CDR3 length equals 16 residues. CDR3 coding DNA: TGTGCCAGCAGTCCCGTCGGGGGTGCAACTAATGAAAAACTGTTTTTT. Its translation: CASSPVGGATNEKLFF. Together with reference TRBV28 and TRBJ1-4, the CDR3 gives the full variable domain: DVKVTQSSRYLVKRTGEKVFLECVQDMDHENMFWYRQDPGLGLRLIYFSYDVKMKEKGDIPEGYSVSREKKERFSLILESASTNQTSMYLCASSPVGGATNEKLFFGSGTQLSVL.

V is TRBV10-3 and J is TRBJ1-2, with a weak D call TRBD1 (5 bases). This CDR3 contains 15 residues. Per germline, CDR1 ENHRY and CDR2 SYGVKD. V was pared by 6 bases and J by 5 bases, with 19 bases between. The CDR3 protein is CAIRDTPSIGYGYTF. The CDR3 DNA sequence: TGTGCCATCAGGGACACCCCCTCCATCGGGTATGGCTACACCTTC.

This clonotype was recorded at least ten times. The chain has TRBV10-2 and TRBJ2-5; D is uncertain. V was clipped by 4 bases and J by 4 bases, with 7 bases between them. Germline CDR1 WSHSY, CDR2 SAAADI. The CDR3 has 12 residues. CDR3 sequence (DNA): TGCGCCAGCAGTGGGCAAGGAGAGACCCAGTACTTC. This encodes CASSGQGETQYF.

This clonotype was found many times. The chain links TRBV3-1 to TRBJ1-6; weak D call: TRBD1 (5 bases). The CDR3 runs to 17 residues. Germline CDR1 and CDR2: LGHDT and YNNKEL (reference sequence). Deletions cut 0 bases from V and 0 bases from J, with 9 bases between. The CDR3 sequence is CASSQEGLSSYNSPLHF. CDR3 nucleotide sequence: TGTGCCAGCAGCCAAGAGGGACTGAGCTCCTATAATTCACCCCTCCACTTT.

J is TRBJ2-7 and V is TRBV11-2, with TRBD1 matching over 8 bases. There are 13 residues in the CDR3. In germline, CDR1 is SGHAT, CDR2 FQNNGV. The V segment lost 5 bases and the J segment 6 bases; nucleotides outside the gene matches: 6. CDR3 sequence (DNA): TGTGCCAGCAGCAACATACAGGGGGGCGAGCAGTACTTC. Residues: CASSNIQGGEQYF.

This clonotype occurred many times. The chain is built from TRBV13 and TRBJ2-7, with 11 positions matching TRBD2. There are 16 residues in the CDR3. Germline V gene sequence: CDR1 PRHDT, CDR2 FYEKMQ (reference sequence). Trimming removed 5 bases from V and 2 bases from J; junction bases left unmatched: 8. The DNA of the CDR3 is TGTGCCAGCAGCGACCTTAGCGGGAGGGAAACCTACGAGCAGTACTTC. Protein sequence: CASSDLSGRETYEQYF.

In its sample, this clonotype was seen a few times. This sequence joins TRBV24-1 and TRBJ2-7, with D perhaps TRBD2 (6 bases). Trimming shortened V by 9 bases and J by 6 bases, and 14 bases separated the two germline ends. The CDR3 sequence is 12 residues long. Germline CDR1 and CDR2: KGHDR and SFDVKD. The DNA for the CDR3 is TGTGCCACCGGAGGGGACGGTCTCGAGCAGTACTTC. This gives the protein CATGGDGLEQYF.

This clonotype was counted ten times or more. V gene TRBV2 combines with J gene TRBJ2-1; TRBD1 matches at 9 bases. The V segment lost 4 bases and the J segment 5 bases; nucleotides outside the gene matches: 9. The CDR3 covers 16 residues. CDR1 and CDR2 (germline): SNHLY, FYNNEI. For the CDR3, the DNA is TGTGCCAGCAGTGGGGGGACAGGGTTAAAACACAATGAGCAGTTCTTC. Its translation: CASSGGTGLKHNEQFF.

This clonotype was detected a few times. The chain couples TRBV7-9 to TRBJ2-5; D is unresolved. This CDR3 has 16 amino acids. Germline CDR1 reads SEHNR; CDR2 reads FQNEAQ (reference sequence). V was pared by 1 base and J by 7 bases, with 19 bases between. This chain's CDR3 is CASSLGVSSRAATQYF. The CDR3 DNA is TGTGCCAGCAGCTTAGGGGTTTCGTCCCGCGCGGCGACCCAGTACTTC. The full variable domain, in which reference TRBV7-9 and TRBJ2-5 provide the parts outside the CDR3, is DTGVSQNPRHKITKRGQNVTFRCDPISEHNRLYWYRQTLGQGPEFLTYFQNEAQLEKSRLLSDRFSAERPKGSFSTLEIQRTEQGDSAMYLCASSLGVSSRAATQYFGPGTRLLVL.

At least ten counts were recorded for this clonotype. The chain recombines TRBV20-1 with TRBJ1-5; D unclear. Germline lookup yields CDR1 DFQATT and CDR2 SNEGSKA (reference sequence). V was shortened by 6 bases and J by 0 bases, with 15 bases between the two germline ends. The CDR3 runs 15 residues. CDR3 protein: CSAHWAASSNQPQHF. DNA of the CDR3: TGCAGTGCCCATTGGGCAGCTTCTAGCAATCAGCCCCAGCATTTT.

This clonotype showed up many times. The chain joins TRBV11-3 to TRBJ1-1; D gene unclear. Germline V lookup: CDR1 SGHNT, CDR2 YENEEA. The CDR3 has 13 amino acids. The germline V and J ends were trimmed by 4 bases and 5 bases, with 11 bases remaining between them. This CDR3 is CASSSSQRTEAFF. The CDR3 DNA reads TGTGCCAGCAGCTCATCTCAGAGGACTGAAGCTTTCTTT.

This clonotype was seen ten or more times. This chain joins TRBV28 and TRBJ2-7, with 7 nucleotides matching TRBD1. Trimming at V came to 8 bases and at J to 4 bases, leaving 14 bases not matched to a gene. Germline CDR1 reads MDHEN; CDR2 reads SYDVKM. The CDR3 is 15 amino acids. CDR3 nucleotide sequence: TGTGCCAGCGCGTTAACCGGGACAGAGAAATACGAGCAGTACTTC. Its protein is CASALTGTEKYEQYF.

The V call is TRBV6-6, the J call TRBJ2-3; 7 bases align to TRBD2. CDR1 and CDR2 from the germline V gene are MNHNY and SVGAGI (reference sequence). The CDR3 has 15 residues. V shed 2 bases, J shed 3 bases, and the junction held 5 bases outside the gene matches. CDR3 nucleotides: TGTGCCAGCAGTTACGGGGGGGGTAGAACAGATACGCAGTATTTT. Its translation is CASSYGGGRTDTQYF.

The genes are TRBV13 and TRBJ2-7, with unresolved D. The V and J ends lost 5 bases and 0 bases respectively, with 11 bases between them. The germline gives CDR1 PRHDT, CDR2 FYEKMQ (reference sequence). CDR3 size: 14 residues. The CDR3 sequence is CASSRPELSYEQYF. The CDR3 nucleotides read TGTGCCAGCAGCCGTCCCGAACTCTCCTACGAGCAGTACTTC. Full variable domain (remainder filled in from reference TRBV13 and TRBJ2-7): AAGVIQSPRHLIKEKRETATLKCYPIPRHDTVYWYQQGPGQDPQFLISFYEKMQSDKGSIPDRFSAQQFSDYHSELNMSSLELGDSALYFCASSRPELSYEQYFGPGTRLTVT.

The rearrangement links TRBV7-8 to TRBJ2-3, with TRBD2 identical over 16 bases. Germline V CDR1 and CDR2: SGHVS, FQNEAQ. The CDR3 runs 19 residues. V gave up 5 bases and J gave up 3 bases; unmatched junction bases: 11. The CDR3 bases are TGTGCCAGCAGCCAAGATTCGGGACTAGCGGGAGGGCCGACAGATACGCAGTATTTT. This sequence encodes CASSQDSGLAGGPTDTQYF.

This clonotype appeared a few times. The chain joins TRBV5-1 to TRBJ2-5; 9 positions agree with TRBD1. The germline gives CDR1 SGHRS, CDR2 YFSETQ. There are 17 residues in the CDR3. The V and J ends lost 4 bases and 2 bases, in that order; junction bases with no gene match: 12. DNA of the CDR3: TGCGCCAGCAGCCCGGGACAGGGCAACCGGGGACAAGAGACCCAGTACTTC. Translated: CASSPGQGNRGQETQYF. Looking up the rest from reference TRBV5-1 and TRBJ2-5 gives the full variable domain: KAGVTQTPRYLIKTRGQQVTLSCSPISGHRSVSWYQQTPGQGLQFLFEYFSETQRNKGNFPGRFSGRQFSNSRSEMNVSTLELGDSALYLCASSPGQGNRGQETQYFGPGTRLLVL.

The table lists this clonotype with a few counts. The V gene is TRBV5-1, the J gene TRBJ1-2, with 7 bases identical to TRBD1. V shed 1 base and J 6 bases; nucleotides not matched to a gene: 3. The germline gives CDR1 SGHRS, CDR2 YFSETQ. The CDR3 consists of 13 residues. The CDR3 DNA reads TGCGCCAGCAGCTTGATGACAGGGAATGGCTACACCTTC. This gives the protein CASSLMTGNGYTF.

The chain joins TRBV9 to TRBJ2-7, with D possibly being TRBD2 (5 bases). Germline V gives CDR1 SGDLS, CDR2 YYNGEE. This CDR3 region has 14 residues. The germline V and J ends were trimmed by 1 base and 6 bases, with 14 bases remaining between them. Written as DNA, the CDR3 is TGTGCCAGCAGCGTATCGGTGGGAGAGGGCGAGCAGTACTTC. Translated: CASSVSVGEGEQYF.

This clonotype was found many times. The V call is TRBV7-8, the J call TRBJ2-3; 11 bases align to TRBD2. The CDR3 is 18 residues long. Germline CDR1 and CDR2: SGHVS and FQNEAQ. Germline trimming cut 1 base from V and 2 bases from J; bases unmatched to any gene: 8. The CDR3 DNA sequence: TGTGCCAGCAGCTTAGGACTTCTAGCGGGAGGTCCCACAGATACGCAGTATTTT. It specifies CASSLGLLAGGPTDTQYF.

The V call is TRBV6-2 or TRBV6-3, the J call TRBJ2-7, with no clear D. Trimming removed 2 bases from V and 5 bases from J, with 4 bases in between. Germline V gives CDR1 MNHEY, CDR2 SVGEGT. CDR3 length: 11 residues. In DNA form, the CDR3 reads TGTGCCAGCAGTTACCGCCACGAGCAGTACTTC. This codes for CASSYRHEQYF.

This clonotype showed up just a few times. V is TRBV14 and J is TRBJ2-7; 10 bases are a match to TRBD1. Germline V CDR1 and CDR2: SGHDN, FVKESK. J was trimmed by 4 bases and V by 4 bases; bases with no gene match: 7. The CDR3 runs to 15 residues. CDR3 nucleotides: TGTGCCAGCAGCCCTACCCCGGGACAGGGGTACGAGCAGTACTTC. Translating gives CASSPTPGQGYEQYF.

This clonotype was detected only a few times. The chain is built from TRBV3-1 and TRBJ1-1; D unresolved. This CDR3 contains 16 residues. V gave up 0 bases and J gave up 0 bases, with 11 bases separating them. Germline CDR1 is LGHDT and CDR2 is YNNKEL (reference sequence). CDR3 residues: CASSQDGFFMNTEAFF. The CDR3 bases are TGTGCCAGCAGCCAAGATGGGTTCTTCATGAACACTGAAGCTTTCTTT. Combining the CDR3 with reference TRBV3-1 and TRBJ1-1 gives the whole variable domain DTAVSQTPKYLVTQMGNDKSIKCEQNLGHDTMYWYKQDSKKFLKIMFSYNNKELIINETVPNRFSPKSPDKAHLNLHINSLELGDSAVYFCASSQDGFFMNTEAFFGQGTRLTVV.

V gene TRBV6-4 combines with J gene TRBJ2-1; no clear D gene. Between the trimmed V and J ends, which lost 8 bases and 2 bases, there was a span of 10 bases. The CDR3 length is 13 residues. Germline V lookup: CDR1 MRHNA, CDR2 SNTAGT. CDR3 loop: CASPVGPYNEQFF. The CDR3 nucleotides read TGTGCCAGCCCGGTGGGCCCCTACAATGAGCAGTTCTTC.

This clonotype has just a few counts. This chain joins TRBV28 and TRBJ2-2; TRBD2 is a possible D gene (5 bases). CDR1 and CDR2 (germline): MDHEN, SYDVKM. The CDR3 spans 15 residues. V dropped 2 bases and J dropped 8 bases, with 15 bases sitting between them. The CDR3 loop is CASSLAGRNVGELFF. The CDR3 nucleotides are TGTGCCAGCAGTTTAGCGGGCCGGAATGTAGGGGAGCTGTTTTTT.

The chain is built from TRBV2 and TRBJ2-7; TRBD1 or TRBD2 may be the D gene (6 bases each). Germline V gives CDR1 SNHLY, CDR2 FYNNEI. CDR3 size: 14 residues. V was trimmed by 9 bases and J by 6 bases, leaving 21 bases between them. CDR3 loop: CARGGDRPRFEQYF. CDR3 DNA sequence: TGTGCCAGGGGGGGAGACAGGCCCCGCTTCGAGCAGTACTTC. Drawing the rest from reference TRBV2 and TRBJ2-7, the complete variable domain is EPEVTQTPSHQVTQMGQEVILRCVPISNHLYFYWYRQILGQKVEFLVSFYNNEISEKSEIFDDQFSVERPDGSNFTLKIRSTKLEDSAMYFCARGGDRPRFEQYFGPGTRLTVT.

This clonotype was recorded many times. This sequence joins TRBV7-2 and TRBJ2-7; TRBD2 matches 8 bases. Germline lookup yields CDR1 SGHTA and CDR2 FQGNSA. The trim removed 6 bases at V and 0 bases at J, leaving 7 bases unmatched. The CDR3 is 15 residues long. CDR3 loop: CASSLTSVRSYEQYF. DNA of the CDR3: TGTGCCAGCAGTTTGACTAGCGTACGCTCCTACGAGCAGTACTTC.